The 20 T cell receptor beta chains listed next were all sequenced from one sample in a study of T-cell memory formation after mild COVID-19. TCRdb processed the 5' RACE reads anew with MiXCR; each CDR3 protein has one entry. The data hold 550,000 to 650,000 distinct CDR3 sequences, with roughly 17% observed a single time. The sample was PBMCs or a T cell subset sorted from them (not recorded which). Receptors originate from an adult woman who had mild COVID-19 (a few samples of this study predate the infection). Cell type and time point are not known.

A few counts support this clonotype. The rearrangement links TRBV7-9 to TRBJ2-2, with D uncertain. Trimming took off 5 bases at V and 6 bases at J, with 10 bases between the two ends. This CDR3 spans 13 amino acids. Germline CDR1 and CDR2: SEHNR and FQNEAQ (reference sequence). The CDR3 sequence: CASSPMAAGELFF. The CDR3 DNA is TGTGCCAGCAGCCCGATGGCGGCCGGGGAGCTGTTTTTT.

In its sample, this clonotype was seen many times. The rearrangement uses TRBV4-2 and TRBJ2-4, with 8 bases matching TRBD2. Germline V gene sequence: CDR1 LGHNA, CDR2 YNFKEQ. The CDR3 runs 18 residues. V lost 0 bases to trimming and J lost 0 bases; unmatched junction nucleotides: 7. The CDR3 DNA reads as TGTGCCAGCAGCCAAGACCTTAGCGGGGCCCTAGCCAAAAACATTCAGTACTTC. It codes for CASSQDLSGALAKNIQYF.

This clonotype was detected only a few times. The rearrangement joins TRBV11-3 to TRBJ2-3, with D perhaps TRBD2 (6 bases). Looked up from germline, CDR1 is SGHNT and CDR2 is YENEEA. The CDR3 length is 15 residues. Trimming shortened V by 1 base and J by 2 bases, and 10 bases separated the two germline ends. The CDR3 DNA reads TGTGCCAGCAGCTTAGGGGGGGTACCCACAGATACGCAGTATTTT. Protein sequence: CASSLGGVPTDTQYF.

This chain uses TRBV18 with TRBJ2-3, with 9 nucleotides matching TRBD1. The CDR3 is 14 amino acids. V trimming: 4 bases; J trimming: 3 bases; junction bases outside the gene matches: 2. CDR1 KGHSH and CDR2 LQKENI come from the germline V gene. CDR3 coding DNA: TGTGCCAGCTCACGGACAGGGGAAACAGATACGCAGTATTTT. Protein sequence: CASSRTGETDTQYF.

This clonotype was counted between two and nine times. The V and J genes are TRBV4-2 and TRBJ1-1, with D unresolved. Germline V gene lookup returns CDR1 LGHNA and CDR2 YNFKEQ. This CDR3 is 13 amino acids long. Trimming stripped 3 bases from V and 7 bases from J, with 12 bases between. The CDR3 is CASSQGGTLEAFF. The CDR3 DNA sequence: TGTGCCAGCAGCCAGGGAGGAACCCTTGAAGCTTTCTTT.

V gene TRBV19 combines with J gene TRBJ1-2; 10 positions match TRBD1. There are 13 residues in the CDR3. Germline CDR1 reads LNHDA; CDR2 reads SQIVND (reference sequence). With V trimmed by 8 bases and J by 3 bases, 3 bases remained unmatched. The CDR3 DNA is TGTGCCAGTGTGGGACAGGGGTACTATGGCTACACCTTC. This codes for CASVGQGYYGYTF.

The chain uses TRBV6-5 and TRBJ1-2; possibly TRBD1 for D (6 bases). This CDR3 is built from 12 residues. CDR1 and CDR2 from the germline V gene are MNHEY and SVGAGI. V gave up 5 bases and J gave up 3 bases, with 7 bases separating them. CDR3 sequence: CASSKGDYGYTF. The CDR3 nucleotides are TGTGCCAGCAGTAAGGGGGACTATGGCTACACCTTC.

This clonotype was picked up many times. This sequence joins TRBV4-3 and TRBJ2-7; tentative D call: TRBD1 (6 bases). The CDR3 runs 13 residues. V was pared by 5 bases and J by 3 bases, with 11 bases between. The V gene's germline CDR1 is LGHNA and CDR2 YSLEER. CDR3 sequence: CASSSGTNYEQYF. CDR3 coding DNA: TGCGCCAGCAGCTCCGGGACAAACTACGAGCAGTACTTC.

This clonotype was seen at least ten times. The chain couples TRBV12-3 or TRBV12-4 to TRBJ1-1; 9 bases align to TRBD1. With V trimmed by 6 bases and J by 5 bases, 7 bases remained unmatched. The CDR3 is 14 residues long. Written as DNA, the CDR3 is TGTGCCAGCAGCCAACAGGGGGCGAAGACTGAAGCTTTCTTT. This gives the protein CASSQQGAKTEAFF.

A few counts support this clonotype. The chain employs TRBV12-3 or TRBV12-4 and TRBJ2-3; D not certain. V was pared by 6 bases and J by 0 bases, with 16 bases between. The CDR3 is 16 amino acids. The CDR3 DNA is TGTGCCAGCAGCCCTCCGGTGTTAAAAAGCACAGATACGCAGTATTTT. This translates into CASSPPVLKSTDTQYF.

This clonotype was recorded a few times. The CDR3 DNA reads as TGTGCCAGCAATCGAAAGGGACTAGCAACGTCCTACGAGCAGTACTTC. This translates into CASNRKGLATSYEQYF. V gene TRBV7-2 combines with J gene TRBJ2-7, with 9 bases that match TRBD2. J gave up 1 base and V 7 bases, and 11 bases lay outside the gene matches. CDR1 is SGHTA, CDR2 FQGNSA, per germline. CDR3 length equals 16 residues.

This chain uses TRBV7-9 with TRBJ1-5; 8 nucleotides match TRBD1. Germline CDR1 reads SEHNR; CDR2 reads FQNEAQ (reference sequence). The CDR3 contains 16 residues. Unmatched junction bases numbered 18, after V lost 6 bases and J lost 11 bases. The CDR3 DNA reads TGTGCCAGCAGTCCTCTGAGGACAGGGAAATTAATGGCCCAGCATTTT. This gives the protein CASSPLRTGKLMAQHF. The full variable domain, in which reference TRBV7-9 and TRBJ1-5 provide the parts outside the CDR3, is DTGVSQNPRHKITKRGQNVTFRCDPISEHNRLYWYRQTLGQGPEFLTYFQNEAQLEKSRLLSDRFSAERPKGSFSTLEIQRTEQGDSAMYLCASSPLRTGKLMAQHFGDGTRLSIL.

V and J are TRBV11-3 and TRBJ2-1; D is undetermined. CDR1 SGHNT and CDR2 YENEEA come from the germline V gene. This CDR3 comprises 14 residues. Deletions cut 1 base from V and 5 bases from J, with 9 bases between. This CDR3 reads CASSLGQVHNEQFF. CDR3 nucleotide sequence: TGTGCCAGCAGCTTAGGGCAGGTCCACAATGAGCAGTTCTTC.

This chain connects TRBV21-1 to TRBJ2-5; no DNA check was done on the table's D call, TRBD2. TRBV21-1 is assigned pseudogene status. The CDR3 extends over 16 amino acids. CDR3 DNA: TGTGCCAGCAGCTCCCCAAGCGGCGGTCCTCAAGAGACCCAGTACTTC. This sequence encodes CASSSPSGGPQETQYF.

The chain has TRBV5-1 and TRBJ2-7; TRBD1 might be the D (6 bases). CDR1 is SGHRS and CDR2 is YFSETQ in the germline V gene. V was trimmed by 1 base and J by 3 bases, leaving 11 bases between them. CDR3 size: 14 residues. CDR3 residues: CASSLPDSLYEQYF. The DNA for the CDR3 is TGCGCCAGCAGCTTGCCGGACAGTCTCTACGAGCAGTACTTC.

A few counts support this clonotype. CDR3 DNA sequence: TGTGCCAGCAGTTACTATCTCCAGGGGGCGAGCGAGCAGTACTTC. Its translation: CASSYYLQGASEQYF. The chain employs TRBV6-2 or TRBV6-3 and TRBJ2-7, with TRBD1 identical over 8 bases. V lost 1 base to trimming and J lost 6 bases; unmatched junction nucleotides: 8. The CDR3 has 15 amino acids. Germline CDR1 is MNHEY and CDR2 is SVGEGT.

Only a few counts were recorded for this clonotype. V is TRBV14 and J is TRBJ2-1; weak D call: TRBD2 (5 bases). Deletions cut 0 bases from V and 8 bases from J, with 14 bases between. The CDR3 sequence is 15 residues long. The germline gives CDR1 SGHDN, CDR2 FVKESK. CDR3 residues: CASSQERSSRYEQFF. The DNA for the CDR3 is TGTGCCAGCAGCCAAGAAAGGTCTAGCCGATATGAGCAGTTCTTC.

This clonotype was seen once. The gene calls are TRBV20-1 and TRBJ1-3; 7 nucleotides align to TRBD1. J was trimmed by 4 bases and V by 4 bases; bases with no gene match: 7. The CDR3 is 14 residues long. Germline loops: CDR1 DFQATT, CDR2 SNEGSKA (reference sequence). In nucleotides, the CDR3 is TGCAGTGCTAAGGGACAGTTCGTCGGAAACACCATATATTTT. Protein sequence: CSAKGQFVGNTIYF.

V usage is TRBV4-3 and J usage is TRBJ1-3; 9 bases match TRBD1. Trimming removed 4 bases from V and 3 bases from J; junction bases left unmatched: 7. From germline, CDR1 is LGHNA and CDR2 YSLEER. The CDR3 is 16 amino acids. The CDR3 protein is CASSPRTGGVGNTIYF. The CDR3 DNA is TGCGCCAGCAGCCCGAGAACAGGGGGCGTTGGAAACACCATATATTTT.

The chain carries TRBV7-2 and TRBJ2-5, with 7 positions matching TRBD2. Germline V lookup: CDR1 SGHTA, CDR2 FQGNSA. CDR3 size: 15 residues. J lost 5 bases, V lost 0 bases, and 6 bases had no gene match. The CDR3 DNA reads as TGTGCCAGCAGCTTAGCGATGGCTAGCGGTGAGACCCAGTACTTC. This gives the protein CASSLAMASGETQYF.